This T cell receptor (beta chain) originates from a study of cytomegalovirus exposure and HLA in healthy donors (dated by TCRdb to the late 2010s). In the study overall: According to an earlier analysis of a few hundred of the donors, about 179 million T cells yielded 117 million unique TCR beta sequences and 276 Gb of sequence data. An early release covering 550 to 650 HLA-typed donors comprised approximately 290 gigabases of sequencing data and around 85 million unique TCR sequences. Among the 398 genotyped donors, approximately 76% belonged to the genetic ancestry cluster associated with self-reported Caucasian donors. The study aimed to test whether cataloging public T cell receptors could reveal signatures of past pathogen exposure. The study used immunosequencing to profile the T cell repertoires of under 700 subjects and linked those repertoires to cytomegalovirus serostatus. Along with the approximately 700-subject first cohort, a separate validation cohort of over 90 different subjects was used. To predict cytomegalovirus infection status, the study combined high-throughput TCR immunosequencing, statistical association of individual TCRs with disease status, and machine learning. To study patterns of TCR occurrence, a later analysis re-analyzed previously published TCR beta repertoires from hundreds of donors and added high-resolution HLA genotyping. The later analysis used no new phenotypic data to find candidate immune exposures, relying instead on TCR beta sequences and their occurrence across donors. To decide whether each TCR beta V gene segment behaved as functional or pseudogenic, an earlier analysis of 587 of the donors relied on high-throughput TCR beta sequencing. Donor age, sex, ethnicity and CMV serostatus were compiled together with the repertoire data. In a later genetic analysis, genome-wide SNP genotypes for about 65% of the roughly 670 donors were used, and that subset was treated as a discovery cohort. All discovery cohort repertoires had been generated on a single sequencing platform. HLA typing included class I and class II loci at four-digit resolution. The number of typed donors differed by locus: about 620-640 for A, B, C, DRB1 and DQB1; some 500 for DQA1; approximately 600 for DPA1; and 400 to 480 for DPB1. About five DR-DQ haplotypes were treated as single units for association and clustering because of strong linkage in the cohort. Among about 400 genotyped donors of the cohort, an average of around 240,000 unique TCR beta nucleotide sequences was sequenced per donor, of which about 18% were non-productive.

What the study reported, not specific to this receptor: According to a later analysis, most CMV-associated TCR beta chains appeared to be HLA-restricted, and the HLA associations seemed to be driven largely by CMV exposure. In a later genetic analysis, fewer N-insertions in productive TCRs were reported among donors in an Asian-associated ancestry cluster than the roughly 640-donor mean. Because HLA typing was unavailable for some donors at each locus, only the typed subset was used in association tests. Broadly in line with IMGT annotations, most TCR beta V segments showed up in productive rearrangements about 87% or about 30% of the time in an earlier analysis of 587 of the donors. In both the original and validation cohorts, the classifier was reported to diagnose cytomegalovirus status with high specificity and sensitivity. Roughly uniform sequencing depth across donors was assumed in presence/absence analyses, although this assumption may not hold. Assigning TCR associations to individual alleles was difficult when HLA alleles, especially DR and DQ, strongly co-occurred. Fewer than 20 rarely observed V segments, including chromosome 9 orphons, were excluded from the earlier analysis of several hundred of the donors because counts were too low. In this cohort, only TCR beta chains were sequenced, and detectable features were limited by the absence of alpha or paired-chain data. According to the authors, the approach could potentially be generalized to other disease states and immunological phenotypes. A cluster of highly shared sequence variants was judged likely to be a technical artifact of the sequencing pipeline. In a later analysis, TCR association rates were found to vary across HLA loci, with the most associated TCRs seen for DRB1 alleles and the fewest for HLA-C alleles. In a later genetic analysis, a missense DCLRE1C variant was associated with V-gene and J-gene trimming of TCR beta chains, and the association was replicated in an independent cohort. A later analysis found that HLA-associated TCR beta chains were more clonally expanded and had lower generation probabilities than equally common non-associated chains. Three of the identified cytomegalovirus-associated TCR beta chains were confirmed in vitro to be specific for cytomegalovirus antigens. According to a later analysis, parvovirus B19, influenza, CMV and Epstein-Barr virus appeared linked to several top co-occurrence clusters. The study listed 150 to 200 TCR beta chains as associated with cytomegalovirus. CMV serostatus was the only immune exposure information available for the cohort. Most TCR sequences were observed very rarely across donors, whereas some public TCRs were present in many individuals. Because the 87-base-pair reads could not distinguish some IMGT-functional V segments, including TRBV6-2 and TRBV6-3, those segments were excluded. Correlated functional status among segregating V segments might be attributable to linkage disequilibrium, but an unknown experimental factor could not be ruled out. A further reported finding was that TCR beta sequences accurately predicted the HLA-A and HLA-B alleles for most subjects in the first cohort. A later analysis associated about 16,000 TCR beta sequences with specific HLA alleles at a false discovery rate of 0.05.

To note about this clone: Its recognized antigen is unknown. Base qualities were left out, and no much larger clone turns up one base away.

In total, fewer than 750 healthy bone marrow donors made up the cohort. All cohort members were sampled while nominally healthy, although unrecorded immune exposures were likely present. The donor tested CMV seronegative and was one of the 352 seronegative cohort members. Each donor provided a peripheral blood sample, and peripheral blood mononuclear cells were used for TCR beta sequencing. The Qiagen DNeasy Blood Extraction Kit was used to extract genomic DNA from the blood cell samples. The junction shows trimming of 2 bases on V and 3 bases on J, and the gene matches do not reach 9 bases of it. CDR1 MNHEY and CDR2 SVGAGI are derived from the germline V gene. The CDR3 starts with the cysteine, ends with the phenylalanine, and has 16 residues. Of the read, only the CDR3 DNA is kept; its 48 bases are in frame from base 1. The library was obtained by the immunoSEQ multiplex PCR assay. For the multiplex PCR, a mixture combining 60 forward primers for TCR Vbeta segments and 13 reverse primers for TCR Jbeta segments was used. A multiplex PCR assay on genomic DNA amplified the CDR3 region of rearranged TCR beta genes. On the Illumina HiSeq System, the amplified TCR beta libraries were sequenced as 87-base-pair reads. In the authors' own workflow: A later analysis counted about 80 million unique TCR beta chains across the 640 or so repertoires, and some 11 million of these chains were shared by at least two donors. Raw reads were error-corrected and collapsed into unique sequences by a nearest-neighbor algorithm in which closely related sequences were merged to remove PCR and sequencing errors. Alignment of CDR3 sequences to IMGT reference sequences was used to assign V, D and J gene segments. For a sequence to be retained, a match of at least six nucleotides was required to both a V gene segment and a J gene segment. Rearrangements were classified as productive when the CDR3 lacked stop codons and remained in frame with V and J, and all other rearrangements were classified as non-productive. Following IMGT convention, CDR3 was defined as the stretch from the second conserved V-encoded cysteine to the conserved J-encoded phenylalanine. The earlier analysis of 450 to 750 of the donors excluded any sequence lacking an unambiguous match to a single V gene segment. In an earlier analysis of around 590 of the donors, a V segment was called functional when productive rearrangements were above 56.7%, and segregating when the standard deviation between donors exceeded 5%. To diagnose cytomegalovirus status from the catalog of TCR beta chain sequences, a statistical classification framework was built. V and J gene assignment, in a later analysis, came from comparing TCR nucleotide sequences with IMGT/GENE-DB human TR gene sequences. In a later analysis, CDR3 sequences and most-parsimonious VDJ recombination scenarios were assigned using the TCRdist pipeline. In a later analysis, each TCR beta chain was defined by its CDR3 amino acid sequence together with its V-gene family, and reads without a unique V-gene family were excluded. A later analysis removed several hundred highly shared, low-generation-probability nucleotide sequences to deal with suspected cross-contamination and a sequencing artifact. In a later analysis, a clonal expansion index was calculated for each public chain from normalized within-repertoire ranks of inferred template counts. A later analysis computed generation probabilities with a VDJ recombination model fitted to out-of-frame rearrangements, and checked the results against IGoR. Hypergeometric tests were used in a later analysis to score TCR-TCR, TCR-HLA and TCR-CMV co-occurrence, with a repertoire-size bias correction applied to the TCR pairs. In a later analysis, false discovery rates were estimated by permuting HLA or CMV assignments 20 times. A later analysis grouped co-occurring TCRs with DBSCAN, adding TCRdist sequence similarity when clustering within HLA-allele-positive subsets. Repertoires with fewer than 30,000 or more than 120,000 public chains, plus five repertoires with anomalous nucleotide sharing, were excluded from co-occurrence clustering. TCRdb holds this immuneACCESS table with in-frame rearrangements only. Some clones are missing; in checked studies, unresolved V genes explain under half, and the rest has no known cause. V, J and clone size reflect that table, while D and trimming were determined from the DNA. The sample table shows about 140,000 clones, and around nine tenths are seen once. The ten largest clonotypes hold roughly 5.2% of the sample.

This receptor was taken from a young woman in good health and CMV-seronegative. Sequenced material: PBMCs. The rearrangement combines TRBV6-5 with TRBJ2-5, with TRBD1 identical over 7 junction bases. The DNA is TGTGCCAGCAGTTACAGACAGGGCGTAGGTGAAGAGACCCAGTACTTC. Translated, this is CASSYRQGVGEETQYF.